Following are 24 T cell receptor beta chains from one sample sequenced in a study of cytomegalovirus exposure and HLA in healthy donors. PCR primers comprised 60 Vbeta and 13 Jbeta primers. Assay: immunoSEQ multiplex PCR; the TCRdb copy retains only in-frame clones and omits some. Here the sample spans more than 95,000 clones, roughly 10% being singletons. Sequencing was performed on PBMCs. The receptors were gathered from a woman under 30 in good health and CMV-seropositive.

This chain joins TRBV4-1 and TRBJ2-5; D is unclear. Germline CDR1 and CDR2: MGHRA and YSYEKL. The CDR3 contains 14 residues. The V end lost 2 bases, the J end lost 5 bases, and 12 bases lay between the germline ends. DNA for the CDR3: TGCGCCAGCAGCCAACCAACATCCCCCGAGACCCAGTACTTC. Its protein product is CASSQPTSPETQYF.

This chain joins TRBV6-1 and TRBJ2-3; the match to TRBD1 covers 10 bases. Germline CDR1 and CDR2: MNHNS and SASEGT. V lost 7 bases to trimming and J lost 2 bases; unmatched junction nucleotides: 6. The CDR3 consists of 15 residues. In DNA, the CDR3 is TGTGCCAGCACCCGGGGACAGGGGTTCACAGATACGCAGTATTTT. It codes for CASTRGQGFTDTQYF.

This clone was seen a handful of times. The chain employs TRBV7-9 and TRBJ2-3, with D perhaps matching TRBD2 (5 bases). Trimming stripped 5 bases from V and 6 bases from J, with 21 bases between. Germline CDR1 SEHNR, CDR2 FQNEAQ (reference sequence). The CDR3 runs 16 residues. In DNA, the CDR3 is TGTGCCAGCAGCCCGCCTGGACTTCCACGAGGGGATACGCAGTATTTT. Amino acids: CASSPPGLPRGDTQYF.

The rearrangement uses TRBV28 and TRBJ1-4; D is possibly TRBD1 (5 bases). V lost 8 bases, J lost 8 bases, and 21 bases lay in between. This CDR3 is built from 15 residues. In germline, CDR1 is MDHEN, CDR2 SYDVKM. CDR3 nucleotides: TGTGCCAGCCCCCAGGGTGAAGGTCCAAGGGAAAAACTGTTTTTT. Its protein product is CASPQGEGPREKLFF.

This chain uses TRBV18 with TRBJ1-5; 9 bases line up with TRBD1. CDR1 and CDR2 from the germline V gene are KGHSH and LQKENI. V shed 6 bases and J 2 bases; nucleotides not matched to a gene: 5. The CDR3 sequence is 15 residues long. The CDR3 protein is CASSPTGGGNQPQHF. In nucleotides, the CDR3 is TGTGCCAGCTCCCCAACAGGGGGCGGCAATCAGCCCCAGCATTTT. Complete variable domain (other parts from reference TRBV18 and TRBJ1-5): NAGVMQNPRHLVRRRGQEARLRCSPMKGHSHVYWYRQLPEEGLKFMVYLQKENIIDESGMPKERFSAEFPKEGPSILRIQQVVRGDSAAYFCASSPTGGGNQPQHFGDGTRLSIL.

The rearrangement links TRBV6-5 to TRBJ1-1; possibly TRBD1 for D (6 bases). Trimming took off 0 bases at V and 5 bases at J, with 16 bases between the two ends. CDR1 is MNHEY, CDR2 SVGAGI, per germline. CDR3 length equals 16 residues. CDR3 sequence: CASSYSIGGEGTEAFF. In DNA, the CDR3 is TGTGCCAGCAGTTACTCGATTGGGGGCGAAGGAACTGAAGCTTTCTTT.

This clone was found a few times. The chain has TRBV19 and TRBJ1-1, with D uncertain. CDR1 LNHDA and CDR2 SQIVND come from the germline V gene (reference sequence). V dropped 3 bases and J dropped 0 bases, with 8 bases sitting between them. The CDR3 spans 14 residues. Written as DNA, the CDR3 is TGTGCCAGTAGTATGAGAGGGTTGAACACTGAAGCTTTCTTT. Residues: CASSMRGLNTEAFF.

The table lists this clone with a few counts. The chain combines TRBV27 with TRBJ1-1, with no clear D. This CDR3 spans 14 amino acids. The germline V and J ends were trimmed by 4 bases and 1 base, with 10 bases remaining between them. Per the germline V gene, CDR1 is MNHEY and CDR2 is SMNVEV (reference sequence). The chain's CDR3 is CASSSSGGNTEAFF. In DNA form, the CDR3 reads TGTGCCAGCAGTTCTTCAGGAGGGAACACTGAAGCTTTCTTT.

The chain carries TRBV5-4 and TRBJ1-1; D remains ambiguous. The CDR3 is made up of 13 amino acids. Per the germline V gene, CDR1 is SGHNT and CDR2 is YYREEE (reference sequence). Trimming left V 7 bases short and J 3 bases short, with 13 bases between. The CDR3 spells CASRRHEDTEAFF. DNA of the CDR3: TGTGCCAGCCGCCGTCATGAGGACACTGAAGCTTTCTTT.

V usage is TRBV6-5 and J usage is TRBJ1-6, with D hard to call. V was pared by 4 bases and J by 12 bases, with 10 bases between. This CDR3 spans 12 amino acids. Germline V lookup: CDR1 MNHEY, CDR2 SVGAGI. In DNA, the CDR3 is TGTGCCAGCAGTTCAAGCGGGGAACCCCTCCACTTT. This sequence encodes CASSSSGEPLHF.

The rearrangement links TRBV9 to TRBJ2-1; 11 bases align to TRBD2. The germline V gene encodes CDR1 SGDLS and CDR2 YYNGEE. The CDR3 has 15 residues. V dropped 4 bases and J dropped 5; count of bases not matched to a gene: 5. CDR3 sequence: CASSLGTSGHNEQFF. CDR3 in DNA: TGTGCCAGCAGCCTCGGGACTAGCGGACACAATGAGCAGTTCTTC. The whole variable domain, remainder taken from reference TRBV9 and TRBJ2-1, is DSGVTQTPKHLITATGQRVTLRCSPRSGDLSVYWYQQSLDQGLQFLIQYYNGEERAKGNILERFSAQQFPDLHSELNLSSLELGDSALYFCASSLGTSGHNEQFFGPGTRLTVL.

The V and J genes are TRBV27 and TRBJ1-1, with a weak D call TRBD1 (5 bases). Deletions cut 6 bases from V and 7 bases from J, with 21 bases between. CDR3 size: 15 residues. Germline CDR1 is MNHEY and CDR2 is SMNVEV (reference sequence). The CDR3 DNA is TGTGCCAGCAGCCGCCTTGTGAAAGGGGAAATTGAAGCTTTCTTT. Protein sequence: CASSRLVKGEIEAFF.

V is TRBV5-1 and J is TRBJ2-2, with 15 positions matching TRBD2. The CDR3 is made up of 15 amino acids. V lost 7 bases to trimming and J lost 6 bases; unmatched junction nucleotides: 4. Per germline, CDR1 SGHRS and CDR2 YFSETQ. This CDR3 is CASQGLAGGPGELFF. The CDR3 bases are TGCGCCAGCCAGGGACTAGCGGGAGGACCCGGGGAGCTGTTTTTT.

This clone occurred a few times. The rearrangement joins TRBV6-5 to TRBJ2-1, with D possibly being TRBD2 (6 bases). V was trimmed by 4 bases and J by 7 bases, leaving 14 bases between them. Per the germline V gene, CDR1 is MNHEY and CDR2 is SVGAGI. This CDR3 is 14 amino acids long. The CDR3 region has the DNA TGTGCCAGCAGTTCACCCCCCCGGGGGAATGAGCAGTTCTTC. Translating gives CASSSPPRGNEQFF.

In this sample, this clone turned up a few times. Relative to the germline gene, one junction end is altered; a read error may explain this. In DNA, the CDR3 is TGTGCCAGCAGTTCCGCGGGACGATCCTTCAATGAGCAGTTCTTC. It translates to CASSSAGRSFNEQFF. The rearrangement uses TRBV28 and TRBJ2-1; D may be TRBD2 (6 bases). Germline V lookup: CDR1 MDHEN, CDR2 SYDVKM. This CDR3 contains 15 residues. Supplemented by reference TRBV28 and TRBJ2-1, the full variable domain reads DVKVTQSSRYLVKRTGEKVFLECVQDMDHENMFWYRQDPGLGLRLIYFSYDVKMKEKGDIPEGYSVSREKKERFSLILESASTNQTSMYLCASSSAGRSFNEQFFGPGTRLTVL.

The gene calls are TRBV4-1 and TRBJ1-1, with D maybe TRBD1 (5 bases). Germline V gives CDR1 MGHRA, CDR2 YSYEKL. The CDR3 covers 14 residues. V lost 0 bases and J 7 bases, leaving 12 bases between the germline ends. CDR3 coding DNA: TGCGCCAGCAGCCAAGAGGAGGGTCAGGGTGAAGCTTTCTTT. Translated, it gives CASSQEEGQGEAFF.

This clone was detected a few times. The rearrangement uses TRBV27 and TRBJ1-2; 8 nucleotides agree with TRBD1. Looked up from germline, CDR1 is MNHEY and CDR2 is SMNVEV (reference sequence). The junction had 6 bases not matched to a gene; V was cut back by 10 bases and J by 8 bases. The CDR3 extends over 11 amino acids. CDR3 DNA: TGTGCCACCATGACAGGGGCCGGCTACACCTTC. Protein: CATMTGAGYTF.

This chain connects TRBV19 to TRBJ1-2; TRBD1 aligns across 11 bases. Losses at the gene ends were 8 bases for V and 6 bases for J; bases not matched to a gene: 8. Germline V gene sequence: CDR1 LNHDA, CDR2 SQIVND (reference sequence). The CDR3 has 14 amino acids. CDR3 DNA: TGTGCCAGTCAGTCCTGGGACAGGGGGGATGGCTACACCTTC. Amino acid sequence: CASQSWDRGDGYTF.

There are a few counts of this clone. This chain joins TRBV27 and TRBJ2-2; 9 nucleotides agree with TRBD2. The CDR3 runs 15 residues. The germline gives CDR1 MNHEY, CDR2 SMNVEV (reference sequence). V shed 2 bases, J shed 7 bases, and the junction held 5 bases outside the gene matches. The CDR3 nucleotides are TGTGCCAGCAGTTTAGCTAGCGGGGTGGGCGGGGAGCTGTTTTTT. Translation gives CASSLASGVGGELFF.

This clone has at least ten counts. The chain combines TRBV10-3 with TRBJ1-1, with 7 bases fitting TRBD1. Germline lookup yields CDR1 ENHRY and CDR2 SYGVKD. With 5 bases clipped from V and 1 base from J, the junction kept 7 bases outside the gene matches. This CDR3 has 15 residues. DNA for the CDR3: TGTGCCATCAGTAGAACCGGGACAGAGAACACTGAAGCTTTCTTT. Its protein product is CAISRTGTENTEAFF.

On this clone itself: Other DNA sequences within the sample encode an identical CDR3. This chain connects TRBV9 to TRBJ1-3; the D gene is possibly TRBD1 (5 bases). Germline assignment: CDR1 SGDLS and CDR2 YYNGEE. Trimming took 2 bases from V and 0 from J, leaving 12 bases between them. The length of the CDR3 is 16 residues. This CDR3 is CASSVAYRSSGNTIYF. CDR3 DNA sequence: TGTGCCAGCAGCGTGGCTTACAGGAGCTCTGGAAACACCATATATTTT.

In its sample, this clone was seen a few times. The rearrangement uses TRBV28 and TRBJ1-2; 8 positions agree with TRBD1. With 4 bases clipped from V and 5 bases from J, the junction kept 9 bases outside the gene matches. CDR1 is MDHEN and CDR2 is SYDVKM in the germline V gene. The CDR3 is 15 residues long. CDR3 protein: CASSSGQASSYGYTF. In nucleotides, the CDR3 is TGTGCCAGCAGTTCGGGACAGGCATCATCTTATGGCTACACCTTC.

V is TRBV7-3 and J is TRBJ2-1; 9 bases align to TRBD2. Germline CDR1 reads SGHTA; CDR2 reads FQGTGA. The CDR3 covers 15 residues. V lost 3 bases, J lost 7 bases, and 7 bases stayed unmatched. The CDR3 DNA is TGTGCCAGCAGCTTCGGACTAGCGACGGGGAATGAGCAGTTCTTC. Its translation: CASSFGLATGNEQFF.

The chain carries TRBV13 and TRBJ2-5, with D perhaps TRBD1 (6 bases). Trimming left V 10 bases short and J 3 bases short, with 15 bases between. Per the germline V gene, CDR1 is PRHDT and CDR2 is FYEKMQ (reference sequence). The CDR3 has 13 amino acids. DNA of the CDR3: TGTGCCACCTCGGACAGAAAAGAAGAGACCCAGTACTTC. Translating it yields CATSDRKEETQYF.